These T cell receptor beta chains were read from a single sample in a study of cytomegalovirus exposure and HLA in healthy donors. Measured with immunoSEQ multiplex PCR; TCRdb has only the in-frame clones, and not every one. The sample includes some 200,000 clones, more than 65% of them seen just once. Sequenced material: PBMCs. The receptors come from a young man in good health and CMV-seronegative. The CDR3 runs from the conserved cysteine through the conserved F or W. The D gene is left open where the match is weak. Size tells how often a clone was seen (once, few, many) or the class of an expanded clone, and some rows leave it out.

TRBV19	-	-	TRBJ1-5	CASSEVQGGNQPQHF	TGTGCCAGTAGTGAAGTACAGGGAGGCAATCAGCCCCAGCATTTT
TRBV5-6	-	-	TRBJ2-7	CASSLVTGVGEQYF	TGTGCCAGCAGCTTGGTGACGGGAGTCGGCGAGCAGTACTTC
TRBV4-1	TRBD1	-	TRBJ2-7	CASSFDRGTYEQYF	TGCGCCAGCAGCTTCGACAGGGGGACCTACGAGCAGTACTTC
TRBV4-1	-	-	TRBJ2-7	CASSLEGLLAYEQYF	TGCGCCAGCAGCCTAGAGGGACTGCTGGCCTACGAGCAGTACTTC
TRBV4-1	-	few	TRBJ2-1	CASSQEANEQFF	TGCGCCAGCAGCCAAGAAGCCAATGAGCAGTTCTTC
TRBV5-1	-	once	TRBJ2-7	CASSWEFQGGLYEQYF	TGCGCCAGCAGCTGGGAATTCCAGGGGGGCCTCTACGAGCAGTACTTC
TRBV28	TRBD1	-	TRBJ1-2	CASSSSGQSGGYTF	TGTGCCAGCAGTTCCTCGGGACAGTCGGGAGGCTACACCTTC
TRBV29-1	TRBD2	-	TRBJ2-1	CSGWAGANEQFF	TGCAGCGGCTGGGCGGGAGCCAATGAGCAGTTCTTC
TRBV5-6	-	-	TRBJ2-7	CASSFGDAGLSSYEQYF	TGTGCCAGCAGCTTCGGTGATGCAGGGCTTAGCTCCTACGAGCAGTACTTC
TRBV5-1	TRBD1	few	TRBJ2-7	CASSFRQGSYEQYF	TGCGCCAGCAGCTTTAGACAGGGTTCGTACGAGCAGTACTTC
TRBV15	TRBD1	-	TRBJ1-5	CATSRDPGGRNQPQHF	TGTGCCACCAGCAGGGACCCAGGGGGCCGGAATCAGCCCCAGCATTTT
TRBV6-1	TRBD2	-	TRBJ2-3	CASSEVAGGPYSSTDTQYF	TGTGCCAGCAGTGAAGTGGCGGGAGGGCCTTATAGTAGCACAGATACGCAGTATTTT
TRBV6-1	TRBD1	-	TRBJ2-7	CASKGQGAIEQYF	TGTGCCAGCAAGGGACAGGGGGCTATCGAGCAGTACTTC
TRBV9	TRBD2	-	TRBJ2-3	CASSPGTSGGGTDTQYF	TGTGCCAGCAGCCCCGGGACTAGCGGGGGAGGCACAGATACGCAGTATTTT
TRBV5-1	TRBD2	-	TRBJ2-7	CASSLVGLAGEIHEQYF	TGCGCCAGCAGCTTGGTAGGGCTAGCGGGAGAAATACACGAGCAGTACTTC
TRBV7-3	-	-	TRBJ2-3	CASSLTEAQSDTQYF	TGTGCCAGCAGCTTAACCGAAGCCCAATCAGATACGCAGTATTTT
TRBV5-1	TRBD1	-	TRBJ1-1	CASSSYRGGVTEAFF	TGCGCCAGCAGCTCCTACAGGGGAGGCGTCACTGAAGCTTTCTTT
TRBV5-1	TRBD2	-	TRBJ2-2	CASSLAPAGVGLITGELFF	TGCGCCAGCAGCTTGGCTCCAGCGGGAGTGGGTTTGATCACCGGGGAGCTGTTTTTT
TRBV11-3	-	few	TRBJ2-7	CASSPYDRPYEQYF	TGTGCCAGCAGCCCCTATGACAGGCCCTACGAGCAGTACTTC
TRBV5-8	-	-	TRBJ2-7	CASSPRGGYEQYF	TGTGCCAGCAGCCCCCGGGGAGGCTACGAGCAGTACTTC
TRBV5-6	-	-	TRBJ2-1	CASSSLITGYYNEQFF	TGTGCCAGCAGCTCACTAATTACGGGGTACTACAATGAGCAGTTCTTC
TRBV5-1	-	once	TRBJ2-5	CASNPTPGSLETQYF	TGCGCCAGCAATCCCACGCCCGGGAGCCTGGAGACCCAGTACTTC
TRBV9	-	-	TRBJ2-3	CASSGGLSTDTQYF	TGTGCCAGCAGTGGGGGCTTGAGCACAGATACGCAGTATTTT
TRBV19	-	-	TRBJ2-7	CASSTGTQAYEQYF	TGTGCCAGTAGTACCGGGACTCAAGCCTACGAGCAGTACTTC
TRBV6-6	-	-	TRBJ1-1	CASSHIRQVNTEAFF	TGTGCCAGCAGCCATATTCGACAGGTGAACACTGAAGCTTTCTTT
TRBV5-4	-	once	TRBJ2-7	CASSAASRVVNEQYF	TGTGCCAGCAGCGCTGCGTCCAGGGTCGTGAACGAGCAGTACTTC
TRBV11-2	-	-	TRBJ1-1	CASSSTGSGTEAFF	TGTGCCAGCAGCTCGACAGGTTCGGGCACTGAAGCTTTCTTT
TRBV6-5	-	-	TRBJ2-7	CASSFLGTTPYEQYF	TGTGCCAGCAGTTTCCTTGGGACAACCCCCTACGAGCAGTACTTC
TRBV9	TRBD2	-	TRBJ2-7	CASSVDLAGGYEQYF	TGTGCCAGCAGCGTAGATCTAGCGGGAGGCTACGAGCAGTACTTC
TRBV9	TRBD2	few	TRBJ2-7	CASSAGTSGTYEQYF	TGTGCCAGCAGCGCCGGGACTAGCGGGACCTACGAGCAGTACTTC
TRBV11-2	TRBD2	-	TRBJ2-4	CASSPRVAGEAKNIQYF	TGTGCCAGCAGCCCCCGGGTAGCGGGAGAAGCCAAAAACATTCAGTACTTC
TRBV5-6	TRBD1	-	TRBJ1-6	CASSWDRAYNSPLHF	TGTGCCAGCAGCTGGGACAGGGCCTATAATTCACCCCTCCACTTT